Presented here are 11 T cell receptor beta chains from one specimen sequenced in a study of tumor-infiltrating lymphocytes in primary liver carcinoma. The investigators made TCR beta cDNA from about 510 ng total RNA, using a constant-region primer. Researchers made the TCR beta libraries by running three nested multiplex PCR rounds with slightly modified ARM-PCR. TRBV1-TRBV30 forward primers paired with a C-beta reverse primer were used in the first two PCR rounds, which ran around 10 cycles each. TCRdb recomputed calls from the multiplex PCR reads with MiXCR, one row per CDR3 protein. The sample consists of tens of thousands of distinct CDR3 sequences, about 68% of them appearing once. Unsorted bulk tissue (about 19-33 mg) underwent RNA and DNA co-extraction. Source material: liver tumor tissue from sampling region 2. The subset is: tumor region T2, inferior pole. The source of these receptors is a man in his forties with primary liver carcinoma and hepatitis B virus infection.

The chain combines TRBV11-2 with TRBJ2-7; the D gene is possibly TRBD1 (6 bases). The CDR3 extends over 17 amino acids. Germline assignment: CDR1 SGHAT and CDR2 FQNNGV. The CDR3 spells CTGSLDLGTPSSYEQYF. DNA of the CDR3: TGTACCGGCAGCTTAGACTTAGGGACACCCAGCTCCTACGAGCAGTACTTC.

This clonotype was counted many times. The chain links TRBV14 to TRBJ2-5, with unresolved D. Per the germline V gene, CDR1 is SGHDN and CDR2 is FVKESK. CDR3 size: 14 residues. V lost 0 bases and J lost 7, with 12 bases in between. The CDR3 sequence: CASSQDHPIGTQYF. Here the CDR3 DNA reads TGTGCCAGCAGCCAAGATCACCCGATTGGGACCCAGTACTTC.

Comment on this clonotype: Compared with germline, one end of the junction differs, possibly owing to a read error. The chain links TRBV6-1 to TRBJ2-2; D is perhaps TRBD1 (6 bases). The CDR3 extends over 14 amino acids. Per germline, CDR1 MNHNS and CDR2 SASEGT. CDR3 protein: CASSGSGETGELFF. The DNA for the CDR3 is TGTGCCAGCAGTGGATCAGGGGAAACCGGGGAGCTGTTCTTT.

Remarks on this clonotype: Because the CDR3 is missing its conserved closing phenylalanine or tryptophan, this is likely a read error. The chain joins TRBV6-2 or TRBV6-3 to TRBJ1-1; possible D gene TRBD1, 6 bases. V was trimmed by 2 bases and J by 10 bases, leaving 20 bases between them. CDR3 length: 15 residues. The germline V gene encodes CDR1 MNHEY and CDR2 SVGEGT. The CDR3: CASSYQDSETTRAFL. Here the CDR3 DNA reads TGTGCCAGCAGTTACCAGGACAGCGAAACTACTCGAGCTTTCCTT.

This sequence joins TRBV29-1 and TRBJ2-5; the D gene is possibly TRBD2 (5 bases). The CDR3 runs to 14 residues. From germline, CDR1 is SQVTM and CDR2 ANQGSEA. V was clipped by 6 bases and J by 5 bases, with 19 bases between them. The CDR3 sequence: CSVTPWEIRETQYF. The CDR3 region has the DNA TGCAGCGTGACCCCGTGGGAGATTCGTGAGACCCAGTACTTC.

In this sample, this clonotype turned up many times. The chain employs TRBV4-1 and TRBJ2-5; 11 bases are a match to TRBD2. Germline trimming cut 3 bases from V and 7 bases from J; bases unmatched to any gene: 1. Germline lookup yields CDR1 MGHRA and CDR2 YSYEKL. This CDR3 has 13 amino acids. DNA of the CDR3: TGCGCCAGCAGCCAGGGACTAGCGGCGACCCAGTACTTC. Translation: CASSQGLAATQYF.

With respect to this clonotype: One base away lies a much larger clone, so this may be a sequencing read error. Likely a read error: the CDR3 ends without its conserved phenylalanine or tryptophan. The gene calls are TRBV7-9 and TRBJ1-1; D gene uncertain. Trimming left V 1 base short and J 0 bases short, with 9 bases between. The CDR3 covers 15 residues. Germline assignment: CDR1 SEHNR and CDR2 FQNEAQ (reference sequence). The CDR3 region has the DNA TGTGCCAGCAGCTTAGTTACGGGTATGAACACTGAAGCTTTCTCT. It is translated as CASSLVTGMNTEAFS.

To note about this clonotype: A clone one base away is much larger, so this may be a read error. The CDR3 reads CASSVEPFLSQPQHF. The CDR3 DNA sequence: TGTGCCAGCAGCGTAGAACCCTTCCTTAGTCAGCCCCAGCATTTT. This chain uses TRBV9 with TRBJ1-5; D uncertain. V was cut by 0 bases and J by 6 bases, with 13 bases left in between. The CDR3 has 15 residues. Germline values: CDR1 SGDLS, CDR2 YYNGEE.

As regards this clonotype: This likely comes from a read error, as the CDR3 has no conserved phenylalanine or tryptophan at its end. The CDR3: CANGLSRGSDTQYL. The CDR3 region has the DNA TGTGCCAACGGCTTATCCAGGGGATCAGATACGCAGTATTTA. This rearrangement joins TRBV11-2 to TRBJ2-3, with D perhaps matching TRBD1 (6 bases). Germline loops: CDR1 SGHAT, CDR2 FQNNGV. CDR3 length equals 14 residues. V was shortened by 10 bases and J by 4 bases, with 18 bases between the two germline ends.

For this clonotype: Germline is not matched at one junction end, which may reflect a read error. The CDR3 reads CDSSSPQGATKAFF. The DNA for the CDR3 is TGTGACAGCAGTTCCCCACAGGGAGCCACTAAAGCTTTCTTT. The rearrangement joins TRBV28 to TRBJ1-1; D perhaps matches TRBD1 (6 bases). CDR3 length: 14 amino acids. CDR1 and CDR2 from the germline V gene are MDHEN and SYDVKM. Using reference TRBV28 and TRBJ1-1 for the parts outside the CDR3, the full variable domain is DVKVTQSSRYLVKRTGEKVFLECVQDMDHENMFWYRQDPGLGLRLIYFSYDVKMKEKGDIPEGYSVSREKKERFSLILESASTNQTSMYLCDSSSPQGATKAFFGQGTRLTVV.

Note on this clonotype: A much larger clone lies one base from this, so it may be a read error. The CDR3 ends on some other residue instead of the conserved phenylalanine or tryptophan, so this is likely a read error. This chain joins TRBV2 and TRBJ2-2, with unresolved D. Trimming left V 5 bases short and J 3 bases short, with 7 bases between. CDR3 length equals 13 residues. Germline V gives CDR1 SNHLY, CDR2 FYNNEI. The CDR3, as DNA: TGTGCCAGCAGTCCCCGGGACACCGGGGAGCTGTTTCTT. The encoded protein is CASSPRDTGELFL.